Listed below are T cell receptor beta chains from one sample, sequenced in a study of T cell changes during pregnancy in multiple sclerosis. Only in-frame clones appear in the TCRdb table, and some are missing; sequencing was by immunoSEQ multiplex PCR. The table records 65,000 to 95,000 clones, approximately 94% of them present only once. Sequences were derived from peripheral blood, sampled after pregnancy. The receptors come from a female donor in good health, enrolled as a control in a pregnancy study. CDR3s include the opening cysteine and the closing phenylalanine or tryptophan. The D gene is left open where the match is weak. A clone size is listed for some rows: how often the clone was seen (once, few, many), or a class if it is expanded.

size	D	V	J	CDR3	DNA
once	-	TRBV9	TRBJ1-4	CASSRGTGGDNEKLFF	TGTGCCAGCAGCAGAGGTACGGGAGGGGACAATGAAAAACTGTTTTTT
few	TRBD1	TRBV10-3	TRBJ1-6	CATYQGAGSPLHF	TGTGCCACATACCAGGGGGCTGGCTCACCCCTCCACTTT
-	-	TRBV7-8	TRBJ2-7	CASSLSGVEQYF	TGTGCCAGCAGCCTCTCAGGGGTCGAGCAGTACTTC
-	-	TRBV10-1	TRBJ1-6	CASSGQQAGNSPLHF	TGCGCCAGCTCCGGCCAACAGGCCGGTAATTCACCCCTCCACTTT
-	-	TRBV19	TRBJ2-3	CASSMAGTQYF	TGTGCCAGTAGTATGGCAGGTACGCAGTATTTT
-	TRBD2	TRBV6-5	TRBJ2-7	CASSGTSGSYEQYF	TGTGCCAGCAGTGGGACTAGCGGGAGCTACGAGCAGTACTTC
-	TRBD2	TRBV5-1	TRBJ2-1	CASSGIAGGPGNEQFF	TGCGCCAGCAGCGGGATAGCGGGGGGGCCGGGGAATGAGCAGTTCTTC
-	TRBD2	TRBV4-3	TRBJ2-1	CASSQSGSTDNEQFF	TGCGCCAGCAGCCAAAGCGGGAGTACCGACAATGAGCAGTTCTTC
-	TRBD2	TRBV11-2	TRBJ2-4	CASRLEAGGSKNIQYF	TGTGCCAGCCGATTAGAAGCGGGAGGGTCCAAAAACATTCAGTACTTC
-	TRBD2	TRBV27	TRBJ2-1	CASSSTGTSSGGRWNEQFF	TGTGCCAGCAGTTCAACGGGAACTAGCTCGGGAGGGAGATGGAATGAGCAGTTCTTC
-	TRBD1	TRBV7-9	TRBJ2-2	CASSPGTGFPGELFF	TGTGCCAGCAGCCCCGGGACAGGGTTCCCCGGGGAGCTGTTTTTT
once	-	TRBV30	TRBJ2-4	CAWSFVERDIQYF	TGTGCCTGGAGTTTTGTAGAGCGGGACATTCAGTACTTC
-	-	TRBV2	TRBJ2-3	CASSPGTDTQYF	TGTGCCAGCAGCCCAGGCACAGATACGCAGTATTTT
-	TRBD1	TRBV4-3	TRBJ1-1	CASSFDRGGTEAFF	TGCGCCAGCAGCTTCGACAGGGGCGGCACTGAAGCTTTCTTT
-	TRBD1	TRBV27	TRBJ2-7	CASRRDSLSSYEQYF	TGTGCCAGCAGAAGGGACAGCTTAAGCTCCTACGAGCAGTACTTC
-	-	TRBV6-5	TRBJ1-5	CASSSRSHQPQHF	TGTGCCAGCAGCTCCAGATCGCATCAGCCCCAGCATTTT
-	-	TRBV18	TRBJ1-5	CASSGGDNQPQHF	TGTGCCAGCTCAGGGGGGGACAATCAGCCCCAGCATTTT
once	-	TRBV29-1	TRBJ2-1	CSVGLLRTYNEQFF	TGCAGCGTCGGACTGCTGAGGACCTACAATGAGCAGTTCTTC
-	-	TRBV15	TRBJ2-7	CATSRGGAEAYEQYF	TGTGCCACCAGCAGGGGGGGGGCGGAGGCCTACGAGCAGTACTTC
-	TRBD1	TRBV10-3	TRBJ1-3	CAITDRASGNTIYF	TGTGCCATCACGGACAGGGCCTCTGGAAACACCATATATTTT
once	-	TRBV6-4	TRBJ2-4	CASSAGSENIQYF	TGTGCCAGCAGCGCGGGTTCTGAAAACATTCAGTACTTC
-	TRBD1	TRBV14	TRBJ2-7	CASSVTGGAWVEQYF	TGTGCCAGCAGCGTGACAGGGGGCGCATGGGTCGAGCAGTACTTC
once	TRBD1	TRBV30	TRBJ1-3	CAWDRGNSGNTIYF	TGTGCCTGGGACAGGGGGAACTCTGGAAACACCATATATTTT
many	TRBD1	TRBV28	TRBJ1-2	CASSFFTGVDGYTF	TGTGCCAGCAGTTTTTTCACAGGGGTCGACGGCTACACCTTC
-	-	TRBV6-5	TRBJ2-6	CASSYGGGSGANVLTF	TGTGCCAGCAGTTACGGAGGCGGCTCTGGGGCCAACGTCCTGACTTTC
-	-	TRBV6-1	TRBJ2-7	CASSVGAEYEQYF	TGTGCCAGCAGTGTGGGGGCTGAGTACGAGCAGTACTTC
-	-	TRBV11-3	TRBJ2-3	CASSSSYTQYF	TGTGCCAGCAGCTCCTCTTATACGCAGTATTTT
-	TRBD2	TRBV5-5	TRBJ2-1	CASSYSGIPTYNEQFF	TGTGCCAGCAGCTATAGCGGGATACCTACATACAATGAGCAGTTCTTC
-	TRBD2	TRBV5-1	TRBJ2-7	CASSLVSGEDEQYF	TGCGCCAGCAGCTTGGTGAGCGGGGAGGACGAGCAGTACTTC
-	-	TRBV27	TRBJ1-2	CASRLVIFTVRGYTF	TGTGCCAGCCGACTGGTTATTTTCACCGTTCGGGGCTACACCTTC
-	-	TRBV6-4	TRBJ1-5	CASSDSGGAPSNTDQPQHF	TGTGCCAGCAGTGACTCGGGAGGGGCCCCCTCGAACACGGATCAGCCCCAGCATTTT
-	-	TRBV9	TRBJ2-1	CASSEYAPGFGYNEQFF	TGTGCCAGCAGCGAATACGCCCCCGGGTTCGGCTACAATGAGCAGTTCTTC
-	-	TRBV30	TRBJ1-2	CAWSDGQSYGYTF	TGTGCCTGGAGCGACGGACAGTCCTATGGCTACACCTTC
-	TRBD2	TRBV18	TRBJ2-5	CASSPQEGLRGTQYF	TGTGCCAGCTCACCACAGGAGGGACTACGGGGGACCCAGTACTTC
-	-	TRBV30	TRBJ1-3	CAWSAPFGGPVNTIYF	TGTGCCTGGAGTGCCCCCTTCGGGGGGCCGGTCAACACCATATATTTT
-	-	TRBV7-9	TRBJ2-3	CASSLAHGDTQYF	TGTGCCAGCAGCTTAGCGCACGGAGATACGCAGTATTTT
-	-	TRBV27	TRBJ2-2	CASSLGQNTGELFF	TGTGCCAGCAGTTTAGGACAGAACACCGGGGAGCTGTTTTTT
-	-	TRBV29-1	TRBJ2-1	CSVGRAGSSYNEQFF	TGCAGCGTTGGAAGGGCGGGCAGCTCCTACAATGAGCAGTTCTTC
-	-	TRBV6-1	TRBJ1-1	CASRAGVNTEAFF	TGTGCCAGCAGGGCGGGGGTAAACACTGAAGCTTTCTTT
once	-	TRBV10-3	TRBJ1-2	CAISATRDYYGYTF	TGTGCCATCAGTGCCACCAGGGATTATTATGGCTACACCTTC
-	TRBD1	TRBV7-8	TRBJ1-5	CASSSATGRNQPQHF	TGTGCCAGCAGCTCAGCGACAGGGAGGAATCAGCCCCAGCATTTT